These T cell receptor beta chains were read from a single sample in a study of regulatory T cells in long-lasting Graves disease. TCRdb reanalysed the multiplex PCR reads using MiXCR and keeps one entry per CDR3 protein. The sample contains about 660,000 distinct CDR3 sequences, 25% to 35% of which appear only once. The sample here was peripheral blood mononuclear cells (PBMCs), taken when the disease was refractory, from a patient treated with antithyroid drugs. The receptors originated from a female donor with Graves disease. Each CDR3 is given with its conserved first and last residue. The order of the fields is J gene, V gene, CDR3 length, CDR3 protein.

>TRBJ1-2|TRBV6-5|13
CASSYSLDYGYTF
>TRBJ2-7|TRBV28|14
CASSFRAITYEQYF
>TRBJ2-7|TRBV5-1|17
CASSSTGLAVNSYEQYF
>TRBJ1-5|TRBV6-5|15
CASSYGDGRNQPQHF
>TRBJ1-1|TRBV30|12
CAWSVGGVEAFF
>TRBJ2-2|TRBV6-2/TRBV6-3|16
CASSYGARTNTGELFF
>TRBJ1-5|TRBV6-5|16
CASSYSLHRAYQPQHF
>TRBJ2-7|TRBV3-1|13
CASSQVDNGEQYF
>TRBJ2-7|TRBV6-1|12
CASRPGAGEQYF
>TRBJ1-2|TRBV28|14
CASSGRGQAYGYTF
>TRBJ1-1|TRBV6-1|14
CASSARGWDTEAFF
>TRBJ2-7|TRBV2|16
CASNDLAGGLSYEQYF
>TRBJ2-4|TRBV2|14
CASSDSIAKNIQYF
>TRBJ1-2|TRBV11-2|16
CASSLEGQGAYYGYTF
>TRBJ2-5|TRBV20-1|11
CSCDREETQYF
>TRBJ1-6|TRBV2|18
CASSQGVDLTSYNSPLHF
>TRBJ1-5|TRBV28|14
CASRGTGEFQPQHF
>TRBJ1-6|TRBV27|14
CASSFAGINSPLHF
>TRBJ1-2|TRBV19|15
CASSRTASANYGYTF
>TRBJ2-7|TRBV6-1|15
CASSPPGQAGYEQYF
>TRBJ1-1|TRBV3-1|15
CASSQEGSGNTEAFF
>TRBJ1-2|TRBV6-1|14
CASRIQGGNYGYTF
>TRBJ2-1|TRBV12-3/TRBV12-4|14
CASSLPRTHNEQFF
>TRBJ2-5|TRBV2|14
CASSWVQGIETQYF
>TRBJ1-6|TRBV27|16
CASSLSQGTGDSPLHF
>TRBJ1-4|TRBV10-3|14
CAISQDRGSEKLFF
>TRBJ2-2|TRBV2|15
CASSETGSSTGELFF
>TRBJ1-4|TRBV5-1|16
CASSLMTGGGNEKLFF
>TRBJ2-3|TRBV29-1|16
CSVYPRLAGVPDTQYF
>TRBJ2-2|TRBV27|23
CASSLRGNPASGRALVLTGELFF
>TRBJ1-5|TRBV11-2|16
CASSLEAQYSNQPQHF
>TRBJ1-6|TRBV27|16
CASSFLARVDNSPLHF
>TRBJ2-5|TRBV14|16
CASSQETAGVGGTQYF
>NA|TRBV2|14
CASNDPTGSREQFF
>TRBJ1-1|TRBV29-1|13
CSVEDHRGAEAFF
>TRBJ1-2|TRBV7-9|12
CASSASGSGYTF
>TRBJ1-3|TRBV29-1|12
CSVIISGNTIYF
>TRBJ1-5|TRBV28|18
CASSFPRRPDGSNQPQHF
>TRBJ1-2|TRBV7-8|14
CASSPPSANYGYTF
>TRBJ2-1|TRBV19|13
CASSSRTGEGQFF
>TRBJ1-2|TRBV5-1|15
CASGPSGALTGGYTF
>TRBJ2-2|TRBV19|18
CASSFHTSGRANTGELFF
>TRBJ1-1|TRBV6-1|15
CASSHRGLLPTEAFF
>TRBJ1-1|TRBV25-1|16
CASSVGHGRMNTEAFF
>TRBJ2-7|TRBV6-2/TRBV6-3|15
CASSYSATHTYEQYF